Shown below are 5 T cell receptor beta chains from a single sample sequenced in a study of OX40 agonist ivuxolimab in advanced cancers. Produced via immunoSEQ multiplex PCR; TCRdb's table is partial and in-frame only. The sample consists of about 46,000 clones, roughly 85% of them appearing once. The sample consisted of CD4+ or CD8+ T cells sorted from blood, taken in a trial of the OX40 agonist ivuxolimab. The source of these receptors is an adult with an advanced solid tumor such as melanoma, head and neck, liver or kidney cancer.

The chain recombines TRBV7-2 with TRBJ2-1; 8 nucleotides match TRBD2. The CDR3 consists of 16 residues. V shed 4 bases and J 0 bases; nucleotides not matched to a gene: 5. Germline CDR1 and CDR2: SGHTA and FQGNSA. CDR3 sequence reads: CASSSRRGDSYNEQFF. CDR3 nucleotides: TGTGCCAGCAGCTCCCGGCGGGGGGACTCCTACAATGAGCAGTTCTTC.

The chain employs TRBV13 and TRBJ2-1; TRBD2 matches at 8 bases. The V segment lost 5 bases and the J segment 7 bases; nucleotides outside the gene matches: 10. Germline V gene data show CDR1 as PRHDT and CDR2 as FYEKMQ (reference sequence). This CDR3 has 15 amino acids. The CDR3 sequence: CASSRSGVPRNEQFF. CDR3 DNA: TGTGCCAGCAGCCGTAGCGGGGTCCCGAGGAATGAGCAGTTCTTC.

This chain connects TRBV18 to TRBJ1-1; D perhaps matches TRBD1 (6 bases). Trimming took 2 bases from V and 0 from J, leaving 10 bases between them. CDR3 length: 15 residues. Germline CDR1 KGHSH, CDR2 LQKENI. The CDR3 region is CASSPNGDMNTEAFF. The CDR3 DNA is TGTGCCAGCTCACCAAATGGGGACATGAACACTGAAGCTTTCTTT.

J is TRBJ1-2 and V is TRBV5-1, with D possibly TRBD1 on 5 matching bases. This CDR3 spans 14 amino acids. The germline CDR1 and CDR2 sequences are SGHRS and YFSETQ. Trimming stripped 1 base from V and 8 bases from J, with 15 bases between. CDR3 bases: TGCGCCAGCAGCTTGTTGGAGGGGCTTGAAGGCTACACCTTC. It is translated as CASSLLEGLEGYTF.

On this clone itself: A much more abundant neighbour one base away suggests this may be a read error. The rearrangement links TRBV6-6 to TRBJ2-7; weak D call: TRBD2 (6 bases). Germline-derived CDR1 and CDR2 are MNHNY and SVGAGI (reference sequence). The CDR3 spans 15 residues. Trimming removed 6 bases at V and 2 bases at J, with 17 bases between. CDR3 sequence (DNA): TGTGCCAGCAGGGCCGCCGGAGGGGCCCCCTACGAGCAGTACTTC. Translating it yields CASRAAGGAPYEQYF.